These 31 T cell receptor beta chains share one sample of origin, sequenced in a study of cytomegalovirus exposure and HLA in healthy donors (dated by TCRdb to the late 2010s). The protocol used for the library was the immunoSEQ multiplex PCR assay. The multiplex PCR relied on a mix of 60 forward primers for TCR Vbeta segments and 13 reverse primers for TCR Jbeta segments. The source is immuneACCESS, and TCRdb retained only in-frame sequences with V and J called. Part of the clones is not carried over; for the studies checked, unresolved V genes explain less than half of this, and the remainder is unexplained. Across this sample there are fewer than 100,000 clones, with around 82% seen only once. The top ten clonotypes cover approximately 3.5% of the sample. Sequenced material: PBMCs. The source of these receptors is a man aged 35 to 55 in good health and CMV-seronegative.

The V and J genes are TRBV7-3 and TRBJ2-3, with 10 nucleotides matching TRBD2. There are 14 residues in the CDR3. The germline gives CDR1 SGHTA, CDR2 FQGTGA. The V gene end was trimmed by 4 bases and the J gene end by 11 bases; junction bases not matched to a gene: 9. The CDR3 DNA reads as TGTGCCAGCAGCTCGGCTAGCGGGGGCTCAAAGCAGTATTTT. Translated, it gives CASSSASGGSKQYF.

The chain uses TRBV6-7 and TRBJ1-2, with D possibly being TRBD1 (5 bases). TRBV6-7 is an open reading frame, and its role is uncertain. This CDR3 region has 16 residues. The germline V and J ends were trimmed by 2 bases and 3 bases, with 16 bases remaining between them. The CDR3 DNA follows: TGTGCCAGCAGTTACCCCCCCCTGCAGGGTGACTATGGCTACACCTTC. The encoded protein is CASSYPPLQGDYGYTF.

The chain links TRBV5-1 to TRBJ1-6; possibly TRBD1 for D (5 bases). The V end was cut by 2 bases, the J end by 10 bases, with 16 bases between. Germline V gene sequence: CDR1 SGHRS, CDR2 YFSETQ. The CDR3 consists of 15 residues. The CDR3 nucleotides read TGCGCCAGCAGCTTAGGGGTCCAATTCCTATCACCCCTCCACTTT. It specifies CASSLGVQFLSPLHF.

CDR3 region: CSGTGAAAGELFF. The CDR3 DNA is TGCAGCGGGACAGGGGCTGCTGCCGGGGAGCTGTTTTTT. The genes are TRBV29-1 and TRBJ2-2, with 9 positions matching TRBD1. The CDR3 consists of 13 residues. Germline loops: CDR1 SQVTM, CDR2 ANQGSEA. V shed 7 bases, J shed 6 bases, and the junction held 6 bases outside the gene matches.

DNA of the CDR3: TGTGCCAGCAGTGACGGCAGGAGGAATCAGCCCCAGCATTTT. Translated: CASSDGRRNQPQHF. The chain employs TRBV2 and TRBJ1-5; D gene ambiguous. The V gene's germline CDR1 is SNHLY and CDR2 FYNNEI. CDR3 size: 14 residues. V lost 3 bases to trimming and J lost 4 bases, with 10 bases between them.

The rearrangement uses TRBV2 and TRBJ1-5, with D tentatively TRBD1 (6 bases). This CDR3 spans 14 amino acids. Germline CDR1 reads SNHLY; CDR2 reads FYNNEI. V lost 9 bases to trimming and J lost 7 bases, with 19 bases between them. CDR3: CASARSGEGQPQHF. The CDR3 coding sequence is TGTGCCAGTGCCAGGTCAGGGGAGGGGCAGCCCCAGCATTTT.

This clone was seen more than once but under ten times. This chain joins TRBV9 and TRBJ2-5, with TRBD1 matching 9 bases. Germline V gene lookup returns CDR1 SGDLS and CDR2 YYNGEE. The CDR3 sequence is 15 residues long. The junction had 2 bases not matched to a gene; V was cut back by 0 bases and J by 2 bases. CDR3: CASSVGDRGQETQYF. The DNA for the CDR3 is TGTGCCAGCAGCGTAGGAGACAGGGGGCAAGAGACCCAGTACTTC.

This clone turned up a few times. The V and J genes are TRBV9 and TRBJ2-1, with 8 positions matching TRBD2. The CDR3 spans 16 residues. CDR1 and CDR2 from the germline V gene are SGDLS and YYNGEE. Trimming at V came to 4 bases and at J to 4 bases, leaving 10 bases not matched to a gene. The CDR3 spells CASSPLGGLDYNEQFF. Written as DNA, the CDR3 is TGTGCCAGCAGCCCCCTCGGGGGACTAGATTACAATGAGCAGTTCTTC.

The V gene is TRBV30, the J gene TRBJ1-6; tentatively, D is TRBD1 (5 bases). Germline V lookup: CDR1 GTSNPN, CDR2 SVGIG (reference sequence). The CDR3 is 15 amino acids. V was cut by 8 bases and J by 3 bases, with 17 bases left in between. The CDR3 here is CAGASDVSYNSPLHF. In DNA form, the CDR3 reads TGTGCCGGGGCCTCGGACGTAAGCTATAATTCACCCCTCCACTTT.

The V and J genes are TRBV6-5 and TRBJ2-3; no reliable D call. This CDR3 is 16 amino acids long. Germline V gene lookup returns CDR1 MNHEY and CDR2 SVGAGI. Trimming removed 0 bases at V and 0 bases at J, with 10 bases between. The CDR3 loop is CASSYSRGISTDTQYF. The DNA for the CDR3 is TGTGCCAGCAGTTACTCGAGAGGAATTAGCACAGATACGCAGTATTTT.

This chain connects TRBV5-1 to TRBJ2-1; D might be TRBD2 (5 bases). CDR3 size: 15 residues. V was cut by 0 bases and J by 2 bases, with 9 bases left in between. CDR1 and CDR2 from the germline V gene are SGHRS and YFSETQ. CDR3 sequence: CASSLEPGTYNEQFF. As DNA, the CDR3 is TGCGCCAGCAGCTTGGAGCCCGGGACCTACAATGAGCAGTTCTTC. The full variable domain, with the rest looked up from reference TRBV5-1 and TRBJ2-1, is KAGVTQTPRYLIKTRGQQVTLSCSPISGHRSVSWYQQTPGQGLQFLFEYFSETQRNKGNFPGRFSGRQFSNSRSEMNVSTLELGDSALYLCASSLEPGTYNEQFFGPGTRLTVL.

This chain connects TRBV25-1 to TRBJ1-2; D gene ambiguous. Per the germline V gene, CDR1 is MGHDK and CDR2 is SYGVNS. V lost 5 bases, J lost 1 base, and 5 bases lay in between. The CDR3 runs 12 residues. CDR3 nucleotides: TGTGCCAGCAGTACAGTTAACTATGGCTACACCTTC. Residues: CASSTVNYGYTF.

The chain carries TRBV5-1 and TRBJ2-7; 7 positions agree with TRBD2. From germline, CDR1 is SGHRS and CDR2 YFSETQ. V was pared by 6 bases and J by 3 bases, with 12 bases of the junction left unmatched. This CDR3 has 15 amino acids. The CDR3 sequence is CASNTGGGRIYEQYF. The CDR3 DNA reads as TGCGCCAGCAACACGGGTGGCGGGAGAATCTACGAGCAGTACTTC.

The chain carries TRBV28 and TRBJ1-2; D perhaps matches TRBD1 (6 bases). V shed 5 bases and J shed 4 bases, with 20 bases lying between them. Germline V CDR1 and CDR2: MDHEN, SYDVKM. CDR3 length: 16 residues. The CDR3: CASSILMPQGTYGYTF. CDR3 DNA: TGTGCCAGCAGTATACTTATGCCCCAGGGGACCTATGGCTACACCTTC.

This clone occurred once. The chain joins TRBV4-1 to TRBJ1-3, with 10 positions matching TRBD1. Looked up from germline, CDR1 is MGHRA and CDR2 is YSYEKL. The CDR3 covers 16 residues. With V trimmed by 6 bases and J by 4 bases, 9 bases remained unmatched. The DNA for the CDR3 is TGCGCCAGCAGATCGAGACAGGGGGCATTAGGAAACACCATATATTTT. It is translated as CASRSRQGALGNTIYF.

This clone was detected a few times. The CDR3 is CASSKTSGTTLYNEQFF. The CDR3 DNA is TGTGCCAGCAGTAAAACCTCCGGGACTACACTTTACAATGAGCAGTTCTTC. J is TRBJ2-1 and V is TRBV27, with TRBD2 identical over 7 bases. This CDR3 contains 17 residues. Germline V lookup: CDR1 MNHEY, CDR2 SMNVEV (reference sequence). The trim removed 5 bases at V and 4 bases at J, leaving 14 bases unmatched.

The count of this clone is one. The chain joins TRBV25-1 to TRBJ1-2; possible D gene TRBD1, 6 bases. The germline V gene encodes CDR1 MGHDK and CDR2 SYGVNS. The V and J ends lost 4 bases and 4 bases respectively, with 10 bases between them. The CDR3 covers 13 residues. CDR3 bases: TGTGCCAGCAGTGCGGACAGCTTCTATGGCTACACCTTC. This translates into CASSADSFYGYTF.

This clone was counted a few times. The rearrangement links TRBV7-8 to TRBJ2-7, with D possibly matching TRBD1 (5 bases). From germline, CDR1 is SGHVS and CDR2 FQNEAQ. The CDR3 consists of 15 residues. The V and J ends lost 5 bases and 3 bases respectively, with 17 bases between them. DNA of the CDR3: TGTGCCAGCAGCGCCAGTAGGGGAAACGGCTACGAGCAGTACTTC. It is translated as CASSASRGNGYEQYF.

CDR3 sequence reads: CASSWDRGWSGYTF. CDR3 sequence (DNA): TGTGCCAGCAGTTGGGACAGGGGATGGAGCGGCTACACCTTC. This chain links TRBV28 with TRBJ1-2, with 10 positions matching TRBD1. V was pared by 4 bases and J by 8 bases, with 7 bases of the junction left unmatched. CDR1 and CDR2 from the germline V gene are MDHEN and SYDVKM. The CDR3 covers 14 residues.

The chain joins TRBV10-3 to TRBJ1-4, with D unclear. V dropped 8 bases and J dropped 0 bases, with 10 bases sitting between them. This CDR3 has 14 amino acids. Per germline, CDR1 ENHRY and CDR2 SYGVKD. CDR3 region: CAIGPGATNEKLFF. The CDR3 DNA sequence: TGTGCCATCGGGCCAGGTGCAACTAATGAAAAACTGTTTTTT.

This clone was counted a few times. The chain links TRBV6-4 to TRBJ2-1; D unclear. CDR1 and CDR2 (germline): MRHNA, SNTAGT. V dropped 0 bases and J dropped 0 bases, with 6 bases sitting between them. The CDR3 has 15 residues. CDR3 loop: CASSDSTGSYNEQFF. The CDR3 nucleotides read TGTGCCAGCAGTGACTCGACGGGCTCCTACAATGAGCAGTTCTTC.

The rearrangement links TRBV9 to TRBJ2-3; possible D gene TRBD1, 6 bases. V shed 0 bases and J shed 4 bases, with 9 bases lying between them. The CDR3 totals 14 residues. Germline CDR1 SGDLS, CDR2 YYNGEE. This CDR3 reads CASSVGGGPDTQYF. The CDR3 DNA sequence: TGTGCCAGCAGCGTAGGAGGGGGACCAGATACGCAGTATTTT.

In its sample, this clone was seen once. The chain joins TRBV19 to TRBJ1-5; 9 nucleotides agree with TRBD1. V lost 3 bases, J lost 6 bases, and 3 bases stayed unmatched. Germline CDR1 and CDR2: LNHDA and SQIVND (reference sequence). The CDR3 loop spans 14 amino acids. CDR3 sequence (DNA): TGTGCCAGTAGTATTGGGGACAGGGTTCAGCCCCAGCATTTT. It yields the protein CASSIGDRVQPQHF.

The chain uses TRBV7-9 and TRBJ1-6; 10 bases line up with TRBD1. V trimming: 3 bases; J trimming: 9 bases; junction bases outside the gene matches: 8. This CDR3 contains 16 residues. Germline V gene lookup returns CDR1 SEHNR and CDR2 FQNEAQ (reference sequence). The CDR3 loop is CASSLGTGQGGSPLHF. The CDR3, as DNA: TGTGCCAGCAGCTTGGGGACCGGACAGGGGGGTTCACCCCTCCACTTT. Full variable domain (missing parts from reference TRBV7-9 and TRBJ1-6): DTGVSQNPRHKITKRGQNVTFRCDPISEHNRLYWYRQTLGQGPEFLTYFQNEAQLEKSRLLSDRFSAERPKGSFSTLEIQRTEQGDSAMYLCASSLGTGQGGSPLHFGNGTRLTVT.

DNA of the CDR3: TGTGCCAGCAGCGGACAGACCCCCTATGGCTACACCTTC. It specifies CASSGQTPYGYTF. The V gene is TRBV28, the J gene TRBJ1-2, with D possibly matching TRBD1 (6 bases). The CDR3 is 13 amino acids. The germline V and J ends were trimmed by 6 bases and 4 bases, with 12 bases remaining between them. The germline V gene has CDR1 MDHEN and CDR2 SYDVKM.

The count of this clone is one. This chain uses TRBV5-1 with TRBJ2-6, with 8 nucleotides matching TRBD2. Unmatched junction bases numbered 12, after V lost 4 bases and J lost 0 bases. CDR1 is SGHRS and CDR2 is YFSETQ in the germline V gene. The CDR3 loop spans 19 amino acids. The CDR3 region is CASSQEPGGRFSGANVLTF. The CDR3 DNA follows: TGCGCCAGCAGCCAAGAGCCGGGGGGGCGGTTCTCTGGGGCCAACGTCCTGACTTTC.

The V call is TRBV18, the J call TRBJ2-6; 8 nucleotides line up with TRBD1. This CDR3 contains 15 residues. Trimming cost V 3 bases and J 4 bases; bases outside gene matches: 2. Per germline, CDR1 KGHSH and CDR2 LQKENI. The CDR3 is CASSPDRVGANVLTF. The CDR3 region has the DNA TGTGCCAGCTCACCGGACAGGGTGGGGGCCAACGTCCTGACTTTC.

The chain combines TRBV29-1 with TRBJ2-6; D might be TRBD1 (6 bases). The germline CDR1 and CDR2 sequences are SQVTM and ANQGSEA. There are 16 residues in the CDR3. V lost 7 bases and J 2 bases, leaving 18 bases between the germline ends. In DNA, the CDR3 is TGCAGCGCGATGACAGGATCGACCACTGGGGCCAACGTCCTGACTTTC. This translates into CSAMTGSTTGANVLTF.

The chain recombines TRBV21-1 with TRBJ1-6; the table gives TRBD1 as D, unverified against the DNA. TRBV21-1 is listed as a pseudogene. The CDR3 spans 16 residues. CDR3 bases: TGTGCCAGCAGCAAAAAATCGGGACAGGGATGCTCACCCCTCCACTTT. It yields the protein CASSKKSGQGCSPLHF.

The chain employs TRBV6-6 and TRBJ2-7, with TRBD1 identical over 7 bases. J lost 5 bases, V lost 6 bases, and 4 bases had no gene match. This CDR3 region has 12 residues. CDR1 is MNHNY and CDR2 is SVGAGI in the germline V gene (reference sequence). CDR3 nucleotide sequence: TGTGCCAGCAGAGGGACAGTTGACGAGCAGTACTTC. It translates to CASRGTVDEQYF.

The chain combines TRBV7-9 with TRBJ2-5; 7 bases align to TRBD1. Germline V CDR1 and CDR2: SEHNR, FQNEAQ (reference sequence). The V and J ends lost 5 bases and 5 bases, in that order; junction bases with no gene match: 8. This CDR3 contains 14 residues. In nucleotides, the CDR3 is TGTGCCAGCAGCCCGAGGGACAGACTCGAGACCCAGTACTTC. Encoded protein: CASSPRDRLETQYF.